This is a list of T cell receptor beta chains from one sample in a study of human thymus T cells. Repertoires were generated with immunoSEQ multiplex PCR, while TCRdb's copy carries only in-frame clones and drops some. The data show roughly 130,000 clones, with about 93% seen just once and roughly 0.024% held by the top ten. Source material: thymus tissue. The receptors stem from a boy under three years old with a congenital heart defect but otherwise immunologically healthy. Both conserved end residues are part of each CDR3. Each record gives: V gene, J gene, D gene, clone size, CDR3 DNA, CDR3 protein. The D gene is left open where the match is weak. Only part of the rows carry a size: once, few, many, or a class if the clone is expanded.

TRBV6-1	TRBJ2-1	-	-	TGTGCCAGCACTTCAGGGTGGGGGCACGACAATGAGCAGTTCTTC	CASTSGWGHDNEQFF
TRBV10-3	TRBJ2-2	-	-	TGTGCCATCAGTGGACAGACAAAGAACGGCGGGGAGCTGTTTTTT	CAISGQTKNGGELFF
TRBV5-1	TRBJ2-5	-	-	TGCGCCAGCAGCTTGGGAGGTGAAGAGACCCAGTACTTC	CASSLGGEETQYF
TRBV29-1	TRBJ2-3	-	-	TGCAGCGTCCCAGGACGGAATACCTCTAGCACAGATACGCAGTATTTT	CSVPGRNTSSTDTQYF
TRBV27	TRBJ1-6	-	-	TGTGCCAGCAGTTTAATACGTGGAAATTCACCCCTCCACTTT	CASSLIRGNSPLHF
TRBV21-1	TRBJ2-7	-	-	TGTGCCAGCAGCAAAGGGATTTTCTACGAGCAGTACTTC	CASSKGIFYEQYF
TRBV5-8	TRBJ2-5	TRBD1	once	TGTGCCAGCAGCTTCGGACAGGGGTCTAACCATCAAGAGACCCAGTACTTC	CASSFGQGSNHQETQYF
TRBV5-4	TRBJ2-7	-	-	TGTGCCAGCAGCTTGGCCAACAGAACCTACGAGCAGTACTTC	CASSLANRTYEQYF
TRBV6-6	TRBJ1-1	-	-	TGTGCCAGCAGTTACCCCTCGACAGTGAGCACTGAAGCTTTCTTT	CASSYPSTVSTEAFF
TRBV6-5	TRBJ2-1	TRBD2	-	TGTGCCAGCAGTTACTCGCTAGCGGGGGGCTACAATGAGCAGTTCTTC	CASSYSLAGGYNEQFF